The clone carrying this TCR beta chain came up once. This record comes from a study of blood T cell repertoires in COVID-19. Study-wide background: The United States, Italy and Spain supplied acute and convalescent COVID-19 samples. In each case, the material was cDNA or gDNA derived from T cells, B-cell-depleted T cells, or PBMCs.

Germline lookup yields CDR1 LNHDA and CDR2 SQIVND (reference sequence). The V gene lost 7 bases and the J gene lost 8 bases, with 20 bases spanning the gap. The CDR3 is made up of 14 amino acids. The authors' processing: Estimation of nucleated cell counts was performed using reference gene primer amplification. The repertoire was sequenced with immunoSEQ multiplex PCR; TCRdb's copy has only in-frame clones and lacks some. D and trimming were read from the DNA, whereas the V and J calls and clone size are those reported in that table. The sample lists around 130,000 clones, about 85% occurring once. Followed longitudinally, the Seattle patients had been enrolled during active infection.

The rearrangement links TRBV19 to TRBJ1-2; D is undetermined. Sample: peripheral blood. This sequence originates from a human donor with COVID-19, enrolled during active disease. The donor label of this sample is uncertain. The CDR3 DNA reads TGTGCCAGTAACCAGCAAGGCGTCCCGGGAGGCTACACCTTC. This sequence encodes CASNQQGVPGGYTF.